This T cell receptor beta chain was obtained from a study of T-cell reconstitution after alpha-beta-depleted transplantation in children (dated by TCRdb to 2015 to 2016). At the level of the whole study: T-cell immune reconstitution after TCRalphabeta/CD19-depleted allogeneic hematopoietic cell transplantation in children was quantitatively tracked in the study by means of TCR repertoire profiling.

Libraries were built with PCR. Sequencing was performed on an Illumina HiSeq 2500. To normalize quantification of the TCRbeta repertoire, the TCR libraries were built with molecular barcoding that relied on unique molecular identifiers. Using fastp at Q25 and MiXCR, TCRdb reprocessed the public reads and kept productive beta chains. A single entry per CDR3 protein holds the most common genes and DNA from its merged rows. This sample has approximately 250,000 distinct CDR3 sequences in its table, and over 9.5% of those were observed once. Around 5.1% of the sample is taken by the ten largest. This clonotype was recorded many times. Its antigen is currently not known. No base quality values were provided; no much bigger clone lies one nucleotide off. The germline V gene supplies CDR1 SGHTA and CDR2 FQGNSA. The V end loses 5 bases and the J end loses 13 bases, and a stretch of 12 bases separates them. From the cysteine through the phenylalanine, the CDR3 covers 12 amino acids. Only the CDR3 DNA stays, 36 bases, in frame from base 1.

The chain is made from TRBV7-2 and TRBJ1-6; the D gene is unclear. Sequenced here: PBMCs from the stem cell graft donor, sampled from the stem cell graft. The sequence came from a human donor who donated a stem cell graft to a child with SCID. The CDR3 in this case is CASSPGSEPLHF. Read as DNA, the sequence is TGTGCCAGCAGCCCTGGATCGGAGCCCCTCCACTTT.